This T cell receptor (beta chain) was sequenced in a study of cytomegalovirus exposure and HLA in healthy donors. As for the study in general: A data release that came early held some 84 million unique TCRs from HLA-typed donors. The study's findings and limits: Using the classifier, cytomegalovirus status was reportedly diagnosed with high specificity and sensitivity. One variant, a missense change in DCLRE1C, was linked in a later analysis to TCR beta V- and J-gene trimming.

This CDR3 is 14 amino acids long. From germline, CDR1 is SGHRS and CDR2 YFSETQ. Trimming cost V 3 bases and J 2 bases, with 10 bases left between them. Donors were ostensibly healthy at sampling, although undocumented immune exposures were probable. This PCR relied on a set of 60 Vbeta primers and 13 Jbeta primers. Clones were sequenced by immunoSEQ multiplex PCR, and TCRdb holds only the in-frame ones, with some missing. The sample lists under 110,000 clones; approximately 71% were seen once. This clone was seen more than once but under ten times. The antigen is undetermined. The rearrangement joins TRBV5-1 to TRBJ2-3; TRBD1 might be the D (6 bases). Material: PBMCs. The TCR comes from a man aged 35 to 55 in good health and CMV-seronegative. CDR3 nucleotides: TGCGCCAGCAGCTATACAGGGCCCACAGATACGCAGTATTTT. Amino acid sequence: CASSYTGPTDTQYF.